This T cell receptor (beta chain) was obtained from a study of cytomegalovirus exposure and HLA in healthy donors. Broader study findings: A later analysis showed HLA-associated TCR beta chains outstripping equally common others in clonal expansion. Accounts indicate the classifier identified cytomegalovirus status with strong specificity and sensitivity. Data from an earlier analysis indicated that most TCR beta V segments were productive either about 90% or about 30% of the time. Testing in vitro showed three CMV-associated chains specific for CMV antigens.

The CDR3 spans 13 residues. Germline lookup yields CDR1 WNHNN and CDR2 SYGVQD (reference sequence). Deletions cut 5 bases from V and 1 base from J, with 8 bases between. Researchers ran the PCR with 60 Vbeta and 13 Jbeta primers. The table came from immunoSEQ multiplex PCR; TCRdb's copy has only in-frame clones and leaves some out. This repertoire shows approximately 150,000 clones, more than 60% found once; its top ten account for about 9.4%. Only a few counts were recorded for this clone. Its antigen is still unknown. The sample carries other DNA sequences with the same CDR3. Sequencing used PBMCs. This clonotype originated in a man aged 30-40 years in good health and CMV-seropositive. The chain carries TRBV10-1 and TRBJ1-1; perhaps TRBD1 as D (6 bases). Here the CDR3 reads CASSRGANTEAFF. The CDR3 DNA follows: TGCGCCAGCAGTCGGGGGGCGAACACTGAAGCTTTCTTT.